The T cell receptor (beta chain) under discussion was sequenced for a study of T cells in Graves' hyperthyroidism and ophthalmopathy. Study-level points and caveats: Most thyroid clonotypes that were expanded above 0.001 also turned up in blood.

RNA transcripts served as the template for amplifying TCR beta CDR3 regions. Initially, a first-round RT-PCR of the TCR CDR3 employed the HTBI primer set. TCRdb re-analysed the multiplex PCR reads in MiXCR, keeping a single row per CDR3 protein. In the table there are about 290,000 distinct CDR3 sequences, over 15% of which are singletons. Germline CDR1 reads SGHVS; CDR2 reads FQNEAQ. This CDR3 comprises 15 residues. V was pared by 0 bases and J by 5 bases, with 10 bases between. This clonotype was picked up a small number of times. Its antigen is not known. This sequence originates from a man younger than 45 with Graves' hyperthyroidism. The V call is TRBV7-8, the J call TRBJ1-4; a weak D match, TRBD1 (5 bases). The sequenced sample consisted of blood. As DNA, the CDR3 is TGTGCCAGCAGCTTAGCCTATGGGGGAAATGAAAAACTGTTTTTT. Residues: CASSLAYGGNEKLFF.